This TCR beta chain was sequenced in a study of cytomegalovirus exposure and HLA in healthy donors (dated by TCRdb to the late 2010s). For the wider study: An earlier analysis of roughly 630 of the donors reported about 250 Gb of sequence data and 100 million to 130 million unique TCR beta sequences from 150 million to 200 million T cells. An early release covering just under 650 HLA-typed donors comprised 250 to 350 gigabases of sequencing data and tens of millions of unique TCR sequences. Among the roughly 400 genotyped donors, around 81% belonged to the genetic ancestry cluster associated with self-reported Caucasian donors. The aim of the study was to test whether cataloging public T cell receptors could identify signatures of past pathogen exposure. The study used immunosequencing to profile the T cell repertoires of approximately 690 subjects and linked those repertoires to cytomegalovirus serostatus. In addition to the first cohort of about 650 subjects, a separate validation cohort of 130 or so different subjects was used. The study combined high-throughput TCR immunosequencing, statistical association of individual TCRs with disease status, and machine learning to predict cytomegalovirus infection status. A later analysis re-examined previously published TCR beta repertoires from around 670 donors and added high-resolution HLA genotyping to investigate patterns of TCR occurrence. In the later analysis, no new phenotypic data were used to find candidate immune exposures; instead, reliance was placed on TCR beta sequences and their occurrence across donors. An earlier analysis of around 640 of the donors used high-throughput TCR beta sequencing to judge whether each TCR beta V gene segment behaved as functional or pseudogenic. Alongside the repertoire data, information on donor age, sex, ethnicity and CMV serostatus was compiled. A later genetic analysis used genome-wide SNP genotypes for about 60% of the roughly 700 donors, treating that subset as a discovery cohort. All discovery cohort repertoires had been generated using a single sequencing platform. Both class I and class II loci were covered by HLA typing, at four-digit resolution. Typing coverage varied by locus: roughly 629-630 donors for A, B, C, DRB1 and DQB1; about 520 for DQA1; some 610 for DPA1; some 470 for DPB1. Four or five DR-DQ haplotypes were handled as single units for association and clustering because linkage in the cohort was strong. Among some 410 genotyped donors of the cohort, an average of roughly 240,000 unique TCR beta nucleotide sequences were sequenced per donor, roughly a sixth of them non-productive.

A word on this clone: It has no known antigen specificity. Per-base quality was not reported, and no clone a single base away is much larger than it.

The cohort was made up of about 670 healthy bone marrow donors. All cohort members were sampled while nominally healthy, although unrecorded immune exposures were likely present. The donor tested CMV seropositive, placing the donor among the 250 to 350 seropositive members of the cohort. A peripheral blood sample was provided by each donor, and peripheral blood mononuclear cells were used for TCR beta sequencing. Genomic DNA extraction from the blood cell samples was performed with the Qiagen DNeasy Blood Extraction Kit. The library was built by means of the immunoSEQ multiplex PCR assay. The multiplex PCR relied on a mix of 60 forward primers for TCR Vbeta segments and 13 reverse primers for TCR Jbeta segments. The CDR3 region of rearranged TCR beta genes was amplified from genomic DNA with a multiplex PCR assay. The amplified TCR beta libraries were sequenced on the Illumina HiSeq System as 87-base-pair reads. In the paper's pipeline: Across the 500 to 700 repertoires, a later analysis counted 60 million to 90 million unique TCR beta chains, some 11 million of which were shared by at least two donors. A nearest-neighbor algorithm error-corrected the raw reads and collapsed the reads into unique sequences, merging closely related sequences to remove PCR and sequencing errors. Alignment of CDR3 sequences to IMGT reference sequences was used to assign V, D and J gene segments. Each retained sequence needed at least a six-nucleotide match to both a V gene segment and a J gene segment. Rearrangements were classified as productive when the CDR3 lacked stop codons and remained in frame with V and J, and all other rearrangements were classified as non-productive. Following IMGT convention, CDR3 was defined as the stretch from the second conserved V-encoded cysteine up to the conserved J-encoded phenylalanine. Sequences without an unambiguous match to a single V gene segment were excluded from the earlier analysis of a few hundred of the donors. In an earlier analysis of a few hundred of the donors, V segments were called functional above 56.7% productive rearrangements and were called segregating when the between-donor standard deviation exceeded 5%. A statistical classification framework was developed to diagnose cytomegalovirus status using the catalog of TCR beta chain sequences. In a later analysis, TCR nucleotide sequences were compared against IMGT/GENE-DB human TR gene sequences so that V and J genes could be assigned. Using the TCRdist pipeline, a later analysis assigned CDR3 sequences along with most-parsimonious VDJ recombination scenarios. A later analysis defined each TCR beta chain by its CDR3 amino acid sequence plus V-gene family, and excluded reads lacking a unique V-gene family. As a way to deal with suspected cross-contamination and a sequencing artifact, a later analysis dropped 450 to 600 nucleotide sequences that were highly shared and had low generation probability. In a later analysis, a clonal expansion index for each public chain was calculated from normalized within-repertoire ranks of inferred template counts. A later analysis computed generation probabilities with a VDJ recombination model fitted to out-of-frame rearrangements, and checked the results against IGoR. A later analysis scored TCR-TCR, TCR-HLA and TCR-CMV co-occurrence with hypergeometric tests, applying a repertoire-size bias correction to TCR pairs. A later analysis estimated false discovery rates by permuting HLA or CMV assignments 20 times. In a later analysis, co-occurring TCRs were grouped using DBSCAN, with TCRdist sequence similarity added in when clustering inside HLA-allele-positive subsets. For co-occurrence clustering, repertoires with fewer than 30,000 or more than 120,000 public chains were excluded, along with 4 to 6 repertoires with anomalous nucleotide sharing. Imported from immuneACCESS, the table was reduced by TCRdb to in-frame sequences with V and J called. These copies leave out some clones; in studies compared against another copy, an unresolved V gene accounts for under half, and the cause of the remainder is not known. The V and J calls and clone size are taken from that table; D and trimming were inferred from the DNA. For this sample there are about 110,000 clones; roughly 63% appear just once. The leading ten clones occupy roughly 5.3% of the sample.

The cysteine opens and the phenylalanine closes a CDR3 of 13 amino acids. This entry keeps only the CDR3 DNA: 39 bases, framed from base 1. Looking up the germline V gene yields CDR1 ENHRY and CDR2 SYGVKD. Trimming at the junction amounts to 6 bases on V and 4 bases on J, and the germline ends lie 10 bases apart. Overall study outcomes, separate from this receptor: In a later genetic analysis, fewer N-insertions in productive TCRs were reported among donors in an Asian-associated ancestry cluster than the roughly 700-donor mean. Correlated functional status among segregating V segments might be attributable to linkage disequilibrium, but an unknown experimental factor could not be ruled out. Compared with equally common non-associated chains, HLA-associated TCR beta chains in a later analysis were more clonally expanded and had lower generation probabilities. At a false discovery rate of 0.05, a later analysis linked under 20,000 TCR beta sequences to specific HLA alleles. Presence/absence analyses assumed roughly uniform sequencing depth across donors, an assumption that may not hold. A further reported finding was that TCR beta sequences accurately predicted the HLA-A and HLA-B alleles for most subjects in the first cohort. Immune exposure information for the cohort was limited to CMV serostatus. Cytomegalovirus status was reported to be diagnosed by the classifier with high specificity and sensitivity in both the original and validation cohorts. According to a later analysis, parvovirus B19, influenza, CMV and Epstein-Barr virus appeared linked to several top co-occurrence clusters. While some public TCRs were present in many individuals, most TCR sequences turned up only very rarely across donors. In vitro tests confirmed that three of the cytomegalovirus-associated TCR beta chains recognize cytomegalovirus antigens. According to a later analysis, TCR association rates differed among HLA loci, with DRB1 alleles showing the most associated TCRs and HLA-C alleles showing the fewest. The study listed 150 to 200 TCR beta chains as associated with cytomegalovirus. The sequencing pipeline was judged likely to have produced a cluster of highly shared sequence variants as a technical artifact. In an earlier analysis of 450 to 750 of the donors, most TCR beta V segments appeared in productive rearrangements about 90% or about 30% of the time, broadly matching IMGT annotations. A later analysis found that most CMV-associated TCR beta chains appeared HLA-restricted, with HLA associations seemingly driven largely by CMV exposure. Strong co-occurrence of HLA alleles, especially DR and DQ, made assigning TCR associations to individual alleles difficult. Because counts were too low, seventeen rarely observed V segments, including chromosome 9 orphons, were excluded from the earlier analysis of under 650 of the donors. This cohort had only TCR beta chains sequenced, and the lack of alpha or paired-chain data limited which features could be detected. V-gene and J-gene trimming of TCR beta chains was associated with a missense DCLRE1C variant in a later genetic analysis, and the association was replicated in an independent cohort. According to the authors, the approach could potentially be generalized to other disease states and immunological phenotypes. Some IMGT-functional V segments, including TRBV6-2 and TRBV6-3, could not be told apart with the 87-base-pair reads, so those segments were excluded. Because HLA typing was missing for some donors at each locus, association tests included only the typed subset.

The origin of this receptor is a woman aged 70 to 79 in good health and CMV-seropositive. The sequenced material came from PBMCs. The sequence joins TRBV10-3 to TRBJ1-5, with the D gene too uncertain to name. The sequenced DNA: TGTGCCATCAGAGCCGGGTTGAATCAGCCCCAGCATTTT. Translation gives CAIRAGLNQPQHF.